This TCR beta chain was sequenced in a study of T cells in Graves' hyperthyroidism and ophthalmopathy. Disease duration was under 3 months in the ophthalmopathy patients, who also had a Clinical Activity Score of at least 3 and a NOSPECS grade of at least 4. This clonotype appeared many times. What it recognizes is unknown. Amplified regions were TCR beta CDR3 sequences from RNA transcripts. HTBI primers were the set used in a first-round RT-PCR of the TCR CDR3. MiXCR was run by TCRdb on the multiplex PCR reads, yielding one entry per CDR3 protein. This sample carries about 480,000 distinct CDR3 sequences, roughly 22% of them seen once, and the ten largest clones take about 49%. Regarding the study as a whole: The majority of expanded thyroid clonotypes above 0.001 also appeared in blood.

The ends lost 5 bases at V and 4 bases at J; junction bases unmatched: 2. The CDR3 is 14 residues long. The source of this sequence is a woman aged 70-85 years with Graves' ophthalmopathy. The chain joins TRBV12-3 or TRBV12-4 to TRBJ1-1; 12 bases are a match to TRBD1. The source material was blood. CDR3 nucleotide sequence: TGTGCCAGCAGTCGGGACAGGGGGCCCACTGAAGCTTTCTTT. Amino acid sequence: CASSRDRGPTEAFF.